The 13 T cell receptor beta chains listed next were all sequenced from one sample in a study of T-cell reconstitution after alpha-beta-depleted transplantation in children. Preparing the TCRbeta library involved the use of unique molecular identifiers. MiXCR, run by TCRdb on the PCR reads, gives a single entry per CDR3 protein. The table has just under 250,000 distinct CDR3 sequences, roughly a quarter seen once. The material was PBMCs, obtained before TCRalphabeta/CD19-depleted stem cell transplant. All receptors come from a girl aged 2 to 10 with Fanconi anemia, due to receive a stem cell transplant.

Only a few counts were recorded for this clonotype. The rearrangement links TRBV27 to TRBJ2-7, with TRBD2 matching 10 bases. The ends lost 5 bases at V and 3 bases at J; junction bases unmatched: 4. CDR1 MNHEY and CDR2 SMNVEV come from the germline V gene (reference sequence). The CDR3 contains 14 residues. CDR3 in amino acids: CASSPGLAVYEQYF. CDR3 nucleotide sequence: TGTGCCAGCAGTCCCGGACTAGCGGTCTACGAGCAGTACTTC.

In its sample, this clonotype was seen many times. The chain combines TRBV29-1 with TRBJ2-7; 8 bases match TRBD1. The CDR3 is made up of 12 amino acids. V trimming: 2 bases; J trimming: 4 bases; junction bases outside the gene matches: 1. Per germline, CDR1 SQVTM and CDR2 ANQGSEA. The CDR3: CSVERQGYEQYF. DNA of the CDR3: TGCAGCGTTGAACGACAGGGGTACGAGCAGTACTTC.

The sample holds many counts of this clonotype. This chain links TRBV6-1 with TRBJ2-5; D gene ambiguous. Germline CDR1 is MNHNS and CDR2 is SASEGT. The CDR3 contains 14 residues. V was trimmed by 6 bases and J by 3 bases, leaving 14 bases between them. The CDR3 region is CASSPNRVKETQYF. CDR3 coding DNA: TGTGCCAGCAGCCCTAATAGGGTTAAAGAGACCCAGTACTTC.

The CDR3 is CASSIREGQYNEQFF. CDR3 in DNA: TGTGCCAGTAGTATTAGGGAGGGCCAGTACAATGAGCAGTTCTTC. This chain uses TRBV19 with TRBJ2-1, with 7 positions matching TRBD2. Trimming removed 3 bases from V and 4 bases from J; junction bases left unmatched: 6. The CDR3 length is 15 residues. Germline values: CDR1 LNHDA, CDR2 SQIVND (reference sequence).

The chain combines TRBV2 with TRBJ2-1; D unresolved. Trimming stripped 8 bases from V and 5 bases from J, with 16 bases between. The CDR3 runs 14 residues. Germline values: CDR1 SNHLY, CDR2 FYNNEI. CDR3 bases: TGTGCCAGCCTTAGTCAGGTTTTTAACAATGAGCAGTTCTTC. This codes for CASLSQVFNNEQFF.

This clonotype has a handful of counts. V gene TRBV5-1 combines with J gene TRBJ2-1; D is undetermined. This CDR3 has 12 amino acids. The V and J ends lost 3 bases and 8 bases respectively, with 9 bases between them. Germline loops: CDR1 SGHRS, CDR2 YFSETQ. The DNA of the CDR3 is TGCGCCAGCAGCTCCCCCCTTGATGAGCAGTTCTTC. It translates to CASSSPLDEQFF.

This clonotype was counted many times. V and J are TRBV20-1 and TRBJ2-7; the D gene is possibly TRBD1 (5 bases). Trimming cost V 5 bases and J 5 bases, with 22 bases left between them. Germline CDR1 is DFQATT and CDR2 is SNEGSKA (reference sequence). This CDR3 has 15 amino acids. The DNA of the CDR3 is TGCAGTGCTTCCAGGGTGAACCCCCTGGGGAACGAGCAGTACTTC. As protein: CSASRVNPLGNEQYF.

This clonotype was seen many times. V usage is TRBV29-1 and J usage is TRBJ2-2, with TRBD2 matching over 8 bases. In germline, CDR1 is SQVTM, CDR2 ANQGSEA. This CDR3 comprises 15 residues. The junction had 8 bases not matched to a gene; V was cut back by 6 bases and J by 2 bases. The CDR3 sequence: CSVRRRGVNTGELFF. The CDR3 nucleotides are TGCAGCGTCCGACGGCGGGGGGTCAACACCGGGGAGCTGTTTTTT.

This rearrangement joins TRBV20-1 to TRBJ1-2; 8 bases are shared with TRBD1. Germline assignment: CDR1 DFQATT and CDR2 SNEGSKA (reference sequence). J lost 7 bases, V lost 3 bases, and 7 bases had no gene match. This CDR3 is built from 13 residues. For the CDR3, the DNA is TGCAGTGCTAGCCGGACAGGGACTTTTGGCTACACCTTC. It yields the protein CSASRTGTFGYTF.

The sample holds many counts of this clonotype. V and J are TRBV5-1 and TRBJ2-7; TRBD1 matches at 8 bases. Trimming removed 2 bases from V and 5 bases from J; junction bases left unmatched: 9. The CDR3 contains 15 residues. Per the germline V gene, CDR1 is SGHRS and CDR2 is YFSETQ. This chain's CDR3 is CASSLRIQGADEQYF. For the CDR3, the DNA is TGCGCCAGCAGCTTAAGAATTCAGGGGGCGGACGAGCAGTACTTC.

This clonotype occurred a few times. The chain's CDR3 is CASRTGVEQYF. DNA of the CDR3: TGTGCCAGCAGGACAGGGGTCGAGCAGTACTTC. The chain carries TRBV27 and TRBJ2-7; the match to TRBD1 covers 8 bases. Unmatched junction bases numbered 1, after V lost 6 bases and J lost 6 bases. Germline V gene lookup returns CDR1 MNHEY and CDR2 SMNVEV (reference sequence). The CDR3 spans 11 residues.

This clonotype was seen more than once but under ten times. The V call is TRBV20-1, the J call TRBJ2-7, with D unresolved. Germline CDR1 reads DFQATT; CDR2 reads SNEGSKA (reference sequence). This CDR3 comprises 14 residues. The CDR3 here is CSLKAVDGHYEQYF. CDR3 DNA: TGCAGCCTCAAGGCCGTAGACGGCCACTACGAGCAGTACTTC.

This clonotype was seen ten or more times. V gene TRBV29-1 combines with J gene TRBJ2-3, with D perhaps TRBD2 (6 bases). The CDR3 has 16 residues. Between the trimmed V and J ends, which lost 8 bases and 1 base, there was a span of 22 bases. The germline gives CDR1 SQVTM, CDR2 ANQGSEA. Written as DNA, the CDR3 is TGCAGCACACGTGTCGGGCTAGCGCCGGGCACAGATACGCAGTATTTT. It yields the protein CSTRVGLAPGTDTQYF.